The rows below give T cell receptor beta chains drawn from one sample of a study of T cell repertoires in cytomegalovirus infection. TCRdb used MiXCR to reprocess the reads, holding one entry per CDR3 protein. The sample shows approximately 140,000 distinct CDR3 sequences, 20% to 30% of them seen only once. Their antigen targets remain unknown. The sample comprised PBMCs, sequenced either directly or after in vitro stimulation (not recorded which). These receptors originate from a human donor in good health (CMV status not recorded). Some clones in this sample may be carry-over from other donors' samples. Both conserved end residues are part of each CDR3. D genes are given only for firm matches. The size of a clone is reported for some rows only, either as once, few or many, or as a class for expanded clones.

j_call d_call v_call clone_size cdr3_nt cdr3_aa
TRBJ2-7 NA TRBV7-9 many TGTGCCAGCAGGGGGACATCTGAAGCCTACGAGCAGTACTTC CASRGTSEAYEQYF
TRBJ1-5 NA TRBV7-2 few TGTGCCAGCAGCTTCACAGGGAAGCCCCAGCATTTT CASSFTGKPQHF
TRBJ2-1 NA TRBV6-2/TRBV6-3 many TGTGCCAGCAGTTACTCGCTAGCAGCCACCTACAATGAGCAGTTCTTC CASSYSLAATYNEQFF
TRBJ2-1 TRBD2 TRBV7-2 NA TGTGCCAGCAGCTTAAAAAGCGGGAGCACCTACAATGAGCAGTTCTTC CASSLKSGSTYNEQFF
TRBJ2-7 TRBD2 TRBV7-2 many TGTGCCAGCAGCCCGGCTAGCGGGAGGTCCCTCTACGAGCAGTACTTC CASSPASGRSLYEQYF
TRBJ2-1 NA TRBV7-9 NA TGTGCCAGCAGCTTAAGGCTCGGAAGATACAATGAGCAGTTCTTC CASSLRLGRYNEQFF
TRBJ1-2 NA TRBV2 NA TGTGCCAGCAGTGAGGGTCAGGACTATGGCTACACCTTC CASSEGQDYGYTF
TRBJ1-2 NA TRBV19 NA TGTGCCAGTAGGACGAGAGGTGGAGTAGCTAACTATGGCTACACCTTC CASRTRGGVANYGYTF
TRBJ2-7 TRBD2 TRBV20-1 few TGCAGTGCTCCCAGGACTAGCGGGACCTACGAGCAGTACTTC CSAPRTSGTYEQYF
TRBJ1-5 NA TRBV28 few TGTGCCAGCACCGACAGGCATCAGCCCCAGCATTTT CASTDRHQPQHF
TRBJ2-7 TRBD2 TRBV4-2 NA TGTGCCAGCAGCCAAGGTACGGGCGGGAGCCTCTACGAGCAGTACTTC CASSQGTGGSLYEQYF
TRBJ2-1 TRBD2 TRBV14 NA TGTGCCAGCAGCCAAGGGCAAGGGCTGAAGACTAGCGGGCCTCCTTACAATGAGCAGTTCTTC CASSQGQGLKTSGPPYNEQFF
TRBJ2-1 NA TRBV30 NA TGTGCCTGGAGTGTAAGAGGGGCGTGGAGCCATGAGCAGTTCTTC CAWSVRGAWSHEQFF
TRBJ2-1 NA TRBV7-8 many TGTGCCAGCAGACCAAACATCTTCCTAGACTACAATGAGCAGTTCTTC CASRPNIFLDYNEQFF
TRBJ1-2 TRBD1 TRBV6-1 many TGTGCCAGCAGTCGCACCGGGACAGGGGGGTTTCGAGGAGGCTACACCTTC CASSRTGTGGFRGGYTF
TRBJ2-1 TRBD2 TRBV7-9 once TGTGCCAGCAGCCAGCTTACTAGCGGGAGTTTAAATGAGCAGTTCTTC CASSQLTSGSLNEQFF
TRBJ2-3 NA TRBV11-2 many TGTGCCAGCAGCTTAGGCGCCGGGACTCCACCCATCACAGATACGCAGTATTTT CASSLGAGTPPITDTQYF
TRBJ1-3 TRBD1 TRBV30 few TGTGCCTGGAGTCCAATCGGACAGGGTGCTGGAAACACCATATATTTT CAWSPIGQGAGNTIYF
TRBJ1-5 TRBD1 TRBV5-6 few TGTGCCAGCAGCTCGACAGGGGCAATGAATAGCAATCAGCCCCAGCATTTT CASSSTGAMNSNQPQHF
TRBJ2-5 NA TRBV29-1 few TGCAGCACTTACTTTCGGGCTTCGGGTGAGACCCAGTACTTC CSTYFRASGETQYF
TRBJ2-5 TRBD2 TRBV6-1 NA TGTGCCAGCACCGAAGCGGGAGGAGGGGAGACCCAGTACTTC CASTEAGGGETQYF